The following is a T cell receptor beta chain sequence with its context. Its matching antigen is unknown. The data were obtained in a study of T cell responses to AZD1222 COVID-19 vaccine. General observations from the study: Per reports, nearly half of all spike-specific TCRs target regions that are unmutated in variants. Most donors were white British, females outnumbered males, and clonal diversity was possibly underestimated. Repertoire sampling occurred only after the peak T cell response. Across the whole spike, CD4 TCRs peaked at regions 160-218 and 743-854.

From germline, CDR1 is MNHEY and CDR2 SVGAGI. Trimming left V 10 bases short and J 5 bases short, with 18 bases between. This CDR3 spans 15 amino acids. The repertoire was sequenced with immunoSEQ multiplex PCR; TCRdb's copy has only in-frame clones and lacks some. The data show around 65,000 clones, approximately 87% seen once. This chain connects TRBV6-5 to TRBJ1-6; the D gene is possibly TRBD1 (5 bases). The input for sequencing was peripheral blood, taken 28 days after the second AZD1222 dose. This clonotype was sampled from an adult who received the AZD1222 COVID-19 vaccine. As DNA, the CDR3 is TGTGCCACACTCTTATCCGGGACCGATAATTCACCCCTCCACTTT. Protein sequence: CATLLSGTDNSPLHF.